The clone carrying this TCR beta chain showed up many times. Its matching antigen is unknown. The data derive from a study of blood T cells in healthy people across ages. Notes on the study in general: Naive and antigen-experienced cells could not be conclusively compared, given unsorted PBMCs.

Donors gave around 10 milliliters of peripheral blood apiece. The use of a sample-barcoded 5' primer and a J-beta primer mix characterized a second PCR of roughly 7 to 11 cycles. Each CDR3 protein gets one entry after TCRdb re-called the 5' RACE reads with MiXCR. Of roughly 680,000 distinct CDR3 sequences in the sample, more than 45% were seen once. V lost 6 bases to trimming and J lost 3 bases, with 19 bases between them. This CDR3 region has 15 residues. CDR1 DFQATT and CDR2 SNEGSKA come from the germline V gene (reference sequence). The chain carries TRBV20-1 and TRBJ2-3; weak D call: TRBD2 (6 bases). The TCR was taken from a woman at least 80 years old in good health. Sequenced material: blood. CDR3 nucleotides: TGCAGTGCCATTGCCTATATTGGGGGGACAGATACGCAGTATTTT. It encodes CSAIAYIGGTDTQYF.